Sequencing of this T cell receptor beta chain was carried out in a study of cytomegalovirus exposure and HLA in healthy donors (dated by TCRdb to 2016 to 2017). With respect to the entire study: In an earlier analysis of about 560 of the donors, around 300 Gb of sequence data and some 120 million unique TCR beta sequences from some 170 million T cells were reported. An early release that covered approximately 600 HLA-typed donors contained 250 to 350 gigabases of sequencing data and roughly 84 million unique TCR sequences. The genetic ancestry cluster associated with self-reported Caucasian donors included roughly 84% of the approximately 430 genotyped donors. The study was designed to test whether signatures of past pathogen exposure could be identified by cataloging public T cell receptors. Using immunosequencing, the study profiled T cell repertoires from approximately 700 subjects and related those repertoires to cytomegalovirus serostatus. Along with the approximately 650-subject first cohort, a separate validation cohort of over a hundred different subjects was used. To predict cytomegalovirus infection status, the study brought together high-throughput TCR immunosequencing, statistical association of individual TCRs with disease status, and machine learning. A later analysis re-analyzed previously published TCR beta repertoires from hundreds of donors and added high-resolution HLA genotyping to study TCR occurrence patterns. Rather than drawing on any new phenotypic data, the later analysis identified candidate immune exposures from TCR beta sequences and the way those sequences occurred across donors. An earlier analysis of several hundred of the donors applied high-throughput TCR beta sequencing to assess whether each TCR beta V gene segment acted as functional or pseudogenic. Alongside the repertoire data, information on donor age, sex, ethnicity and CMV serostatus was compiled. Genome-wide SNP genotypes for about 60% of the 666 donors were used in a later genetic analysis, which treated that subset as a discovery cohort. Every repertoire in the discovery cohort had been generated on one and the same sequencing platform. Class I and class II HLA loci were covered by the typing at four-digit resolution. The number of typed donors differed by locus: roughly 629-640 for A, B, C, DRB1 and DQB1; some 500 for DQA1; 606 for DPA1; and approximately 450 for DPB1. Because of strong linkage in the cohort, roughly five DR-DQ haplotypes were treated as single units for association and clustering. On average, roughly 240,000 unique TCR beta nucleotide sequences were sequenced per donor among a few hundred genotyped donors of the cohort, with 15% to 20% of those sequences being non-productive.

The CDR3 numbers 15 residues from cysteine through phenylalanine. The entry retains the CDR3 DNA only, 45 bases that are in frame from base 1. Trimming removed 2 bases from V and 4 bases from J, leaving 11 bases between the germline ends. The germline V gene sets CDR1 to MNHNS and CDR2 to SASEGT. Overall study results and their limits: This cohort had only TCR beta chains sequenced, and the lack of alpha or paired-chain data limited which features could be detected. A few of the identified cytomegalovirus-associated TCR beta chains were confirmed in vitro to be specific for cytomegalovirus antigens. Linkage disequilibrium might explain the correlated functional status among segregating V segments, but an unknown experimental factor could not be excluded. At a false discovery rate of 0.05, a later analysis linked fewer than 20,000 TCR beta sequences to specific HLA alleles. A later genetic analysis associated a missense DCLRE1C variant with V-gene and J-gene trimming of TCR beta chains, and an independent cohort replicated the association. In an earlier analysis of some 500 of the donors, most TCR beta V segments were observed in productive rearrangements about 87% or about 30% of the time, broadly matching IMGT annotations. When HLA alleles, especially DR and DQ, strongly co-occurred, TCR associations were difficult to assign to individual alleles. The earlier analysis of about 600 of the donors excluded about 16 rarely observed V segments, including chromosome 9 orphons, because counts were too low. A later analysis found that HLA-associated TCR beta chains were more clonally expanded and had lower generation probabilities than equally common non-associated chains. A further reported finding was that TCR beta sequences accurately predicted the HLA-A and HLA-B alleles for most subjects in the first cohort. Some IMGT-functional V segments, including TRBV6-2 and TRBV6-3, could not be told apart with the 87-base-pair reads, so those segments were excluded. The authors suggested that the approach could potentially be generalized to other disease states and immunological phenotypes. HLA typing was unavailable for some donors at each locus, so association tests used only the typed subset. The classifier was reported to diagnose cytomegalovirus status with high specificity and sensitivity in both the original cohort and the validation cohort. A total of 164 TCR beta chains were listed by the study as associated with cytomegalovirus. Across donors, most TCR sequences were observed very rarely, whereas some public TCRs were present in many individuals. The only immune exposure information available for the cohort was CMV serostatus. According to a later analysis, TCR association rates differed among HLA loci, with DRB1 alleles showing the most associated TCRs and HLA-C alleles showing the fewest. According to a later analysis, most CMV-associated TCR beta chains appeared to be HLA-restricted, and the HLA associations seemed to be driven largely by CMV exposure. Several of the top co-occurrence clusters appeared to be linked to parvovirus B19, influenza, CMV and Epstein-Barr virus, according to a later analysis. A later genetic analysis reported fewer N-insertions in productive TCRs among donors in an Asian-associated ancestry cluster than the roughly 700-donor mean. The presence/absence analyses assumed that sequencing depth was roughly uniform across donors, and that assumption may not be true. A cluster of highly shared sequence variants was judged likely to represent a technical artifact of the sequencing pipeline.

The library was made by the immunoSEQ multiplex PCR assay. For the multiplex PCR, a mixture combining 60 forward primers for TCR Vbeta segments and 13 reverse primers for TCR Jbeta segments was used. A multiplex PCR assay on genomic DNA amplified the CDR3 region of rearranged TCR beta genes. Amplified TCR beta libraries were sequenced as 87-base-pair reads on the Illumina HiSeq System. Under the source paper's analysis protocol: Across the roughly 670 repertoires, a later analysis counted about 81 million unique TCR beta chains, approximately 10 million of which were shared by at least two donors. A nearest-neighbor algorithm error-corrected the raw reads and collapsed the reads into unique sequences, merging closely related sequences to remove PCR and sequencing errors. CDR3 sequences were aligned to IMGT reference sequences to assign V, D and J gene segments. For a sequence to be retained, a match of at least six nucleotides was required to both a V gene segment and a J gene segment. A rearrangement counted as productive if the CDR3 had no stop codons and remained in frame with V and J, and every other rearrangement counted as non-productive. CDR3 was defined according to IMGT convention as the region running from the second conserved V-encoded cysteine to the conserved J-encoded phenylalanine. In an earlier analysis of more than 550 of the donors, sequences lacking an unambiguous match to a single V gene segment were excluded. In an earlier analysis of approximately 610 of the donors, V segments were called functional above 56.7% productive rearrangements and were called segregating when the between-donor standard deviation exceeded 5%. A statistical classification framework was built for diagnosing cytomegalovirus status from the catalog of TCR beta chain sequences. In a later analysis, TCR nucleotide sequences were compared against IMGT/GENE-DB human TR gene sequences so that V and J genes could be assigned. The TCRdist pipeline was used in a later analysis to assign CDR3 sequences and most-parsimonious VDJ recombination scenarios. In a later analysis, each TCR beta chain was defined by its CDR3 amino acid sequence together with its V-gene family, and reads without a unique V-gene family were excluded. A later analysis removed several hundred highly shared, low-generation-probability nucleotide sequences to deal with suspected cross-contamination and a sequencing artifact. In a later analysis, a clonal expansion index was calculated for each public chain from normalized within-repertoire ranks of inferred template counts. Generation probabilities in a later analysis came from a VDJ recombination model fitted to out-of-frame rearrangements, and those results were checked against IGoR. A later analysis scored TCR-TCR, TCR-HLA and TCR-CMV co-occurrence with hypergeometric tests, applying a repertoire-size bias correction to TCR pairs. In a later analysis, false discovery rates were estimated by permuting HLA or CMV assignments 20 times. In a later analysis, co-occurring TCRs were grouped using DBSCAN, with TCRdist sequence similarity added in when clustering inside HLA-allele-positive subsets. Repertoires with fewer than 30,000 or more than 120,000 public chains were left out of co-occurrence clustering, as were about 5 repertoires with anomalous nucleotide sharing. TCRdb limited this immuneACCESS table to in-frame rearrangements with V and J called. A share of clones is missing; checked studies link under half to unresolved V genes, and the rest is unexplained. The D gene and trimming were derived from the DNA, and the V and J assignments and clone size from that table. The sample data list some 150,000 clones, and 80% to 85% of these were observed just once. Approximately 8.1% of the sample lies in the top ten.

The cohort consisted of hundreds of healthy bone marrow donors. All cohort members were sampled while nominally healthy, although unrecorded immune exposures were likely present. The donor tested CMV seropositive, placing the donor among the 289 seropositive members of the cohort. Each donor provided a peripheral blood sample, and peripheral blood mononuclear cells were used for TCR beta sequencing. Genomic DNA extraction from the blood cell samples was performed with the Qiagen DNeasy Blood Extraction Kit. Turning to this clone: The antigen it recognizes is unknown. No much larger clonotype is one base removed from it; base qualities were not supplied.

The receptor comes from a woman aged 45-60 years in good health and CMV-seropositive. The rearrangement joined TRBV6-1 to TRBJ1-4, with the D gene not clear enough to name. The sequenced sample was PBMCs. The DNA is TGTGCCAGCAGTGAATTACGTCAGTTTAATGAAAAACTGTTTTTT. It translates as CASSELRQFNEKLFF.